The 14 T cell receptor beta chains given below trace back to one sample, sequenced in a study of graft-versus-host responses after intestinal transplantation. Sequencing used immunoSEQ multiplex PCR; TCRdb keeps in-frame clones, though not all of them. The profile shows about 47,000 clones, about 94% of them singletons. The sample in question was PBMCs, obtained approximately 360 days after intestinal transplant. The origin of the receptors is a human patient who received an intestinal transplant, so some T cells may come from the graft donor.

The genes are TRBV6-5 and TRBJ2-7, with unresolved D. The V gene lost 4 bases and the J gene lost 2 bases, with 9 bases spanning the gap. This CDR3 has 13 residues. Germline V gene data show CDR1 as MNHEY and CDR2 as SVGAGI. The CDR3 spells CASSLTRTYEQYF. The CDR3 DNA reads TGTGCCAGCAGTTTGACACGCACCTACGAGCAGTACTTC.

The genes are TRBV6-1 and TRBJ2-7, with D unresolved. The V end lost 2 bases, the J end lost 4 bases, and 12 bases lay between the germline ends. Germline V gene sequence: CDR1 MNHNS, CDR2 SASEGT. This CDR3 contains 14 residues. The CDR3 DNA sequence: TGTGCCAGCAGTGAAACCCTAGATAGTTACGAGCAGTACTTC. It translates to CASSETLDSYEQYF.

The chain uses TRBV10-2 and TRBJ2-7, with TRBD1 matching 10 bases. The CDR3 contains 14 residues. CDR1 WSHSY and CDR2 SAAADI come from the germline V gene. V shed 7 bases and J 2 bases; nucleotides not matched to a gene: 5. CDR3 nucleotides: TGCGCCAGCACCTTAGGGACAGGGGCCTACGAGCAGTACTTC. Protein sequence: CASTLGTGAYEQYF.

This sequence joins TRBV11-1 and TRBJ1-4, with a weak D call TRBD1 (5 bases). Trimming removed 4 bases at V and 7 bases at J, with 16 bases between. Germline CDR1 SGHAT, CDR2 FQDESV (reference sequence). CDR3 length equals 15 residues. CDR3 sequence reads: CASSWGHLTGEKLFF. CDR3 nucleotide sequence: TGTGCCAGCAGCTGGGGCCATCTCACCGGTGAAAAACTGTTTTTT.

The chain uses TRBV11-2 and TRBJ2-2, with no clear D. Germline values: CDR1 SGHAT, CDR2 FQNNGV. The CDR3 totals 11 residues. Trimming removed 6 bases from V and 3 bases from J, with 2 bases in between. The CDR3 DNA is TGTGCCAGCAGGTACACCGGGGAGCTGTTTTTT. Translation: CASRYTGELFF.

This sequence joins TRBV7-9 and TRBJ2-5; D call uncertain. The V end lost 5 bases, the J end lost 4 bases, and 17 bases lay between the germline ends. Germline CDR1 is SEHNR and CDR2 is FQNEAQ (reference sequence). CDR3 size: 15 residues. The CDR3 sequence: CASSPETYWGETQYF. CDR3 DNA sequence: TGTGCCAGCAGCCCAGAGACCTACTGGGGAGAGACCCAGTACTTC. The whole variable domain, filled in from reference TRBV7-9 and TRBJ2-5, reads DTGVSQNPRHKITKRGQNVTFRCDPISEHNRLYWYRQTLGQGPEFLTYFQNEAQLEKSRLLSDRFSAERPKGSFSTLEIQRTEQGDSAMYLCASSPETYWGETQYFGPGTRLLVL.

The CDR3 coding sequence is TGTGCCATCAGTGGGGGAGACACTGAAGCTTTCTTT. This encodes CAISGGDTEAFF. V is TRBV10-3 and J is TRBJ1-1; D remains ambiguous. This CDR3 has 12 residues. Trimming pared 4 bases from V and 3 bases from J, leaving 6 bases between. CDR1 is ENHRY and CDR2 is SYGVKD in the germline V gene.

The chain combines TRBV6-5 with TRBJ2-1; 9 positions match TRBD2. Losses at the gene ends were 8 bases for V and 5 bases for J; bases not matched to a gene: 7. The germline CDR1 and CDR2 sequences are MNHEY and SVGAGI. The CDR3 sequence is 14 residues long. CDR3 bases: TGTGCCAGCGTGCGGGGGGGCCCCCACAATGAGCAGTTCTTC. Protein: CASVRGGPHNEQFF.

The J gene is TRBJ1-3, the V gene TRBV11-1; D may be TRBD1 (5 bases). The CDR3 has 19 amino acids. V was pared by 1 base and J by 0 bases, with 19 bases between. Germline V CDR1 and CDR2: SGHAT, FQDESV (reference sequence). In DNA, the CDR3 is TGTGCCAGCAGCTTAGGGCTTCGGCAAACGGGGCTCTCTGGAAACACCATATATTTT. Translation: CASSLGLRQTGLSGNTIYF.

The chain combines TRBV5-1 with TRBJ1-6; D is ambiguous. The CDR3 is made up of 14 amino acids. Germline loops: CDR1 SGHRS, CDR2 YFSETQ. Trimming pared 0 bases from V and 10 bases from J, leaving 11 bases between. CDR3 nucleotides: TGCGCCAGCAGCTTGGAGCGCCTGAGCTCACCCCTCCACTTT. Protein: CASSLERLSSPLHF. The full variable domain, completed using reference TRBV5-1 and TRBJ1-6, is KAGVTQTPRYLIKTRGQQVTLSCSPISGHRSVSWYQQTPGQGLQFLFEYFSETQRNKGNFPGRFSGRQFSNSRSEMNVSTLELGDSALYLCASSLERLSSPLHFGNGTRLTVT.

The genes are TRBV30 and TRBJ1-5; possible D gene TRBD1, 6 bases. Germline CDR1 reads GTSNPN; CDR2 reads SVGIG (reference sequence). V lost 5 bases and J 0 bases, leaving 11 bases between the germline ends. The CDR3 is 14 residues long. CDR3 amino acids: CAWGGQYSNQPQHF. The CDR3 DNA follows: TGTGCCTGGGGGGGGCAATATAGCAATCAGCCCCAGCATTTT.

This chain connects TRBV7-9 to TRBJ2-2; the D is unclear. The V end was cut by 3 bases, the J end by 0 bases, with 20 bases between. CDR3 length: 19 residues. Germline V CDR1 and CDR2: SEHNR, FQNEAQ (reference sequence). CDR3 bases: TGTGCCAGCAGCTTGGCCAGCTTGGAAACAGTGGCGAACACCGGGGAGCTGTTTTTT. Its translation is CASSLASLETVANTGELFF. Full variable domain (missing parts from reference TRBV7-9 and TRBJ2-2): DTGVSQNPRHKITKRGQNVTFRCDPISEHNRLYWYRQTLGQGPEFLTYFQNEAQLEKSRLLSDRFSAERPKGSFSTLEIQRTEQGDSAMYLCASSLASLETVANTGELFFGEGSRLTVL.

This clone was counted a single time. This sequence joins TRBV6-1 and TRBJ1-5; D perhaps matches TRBD1 (5 bases). Germline V gives CDR1 MNHNS, CDR2 SASEGT. V was trimmed by 4 bases and J by 3 bases, leaving 10 bases between them. This CDR3 spans 14 amino acids. As DNA, the CDR3 is TGTGCCAGCAGTGCAGGCAGGGCCAATCAGCCCCAGCATTTT. Translated, it gives CASSAGRANQPQHF.

In DNA, the CDR3 is TGCGCCAGCAGCACTAGGGGTGAGCAGTTCTTC. Protein sequence: CASSTRGEQFF. This rearrangement joins TRBV5-1 to TRBJ2-1, with D perhaps TRBD1 or TRBD2 (5 bases each). The CDR3 loop spans 11 amino acids. Trimming cost V 4 bases and J 9 bases, with 8 bases left between them. Germline CDR1 SGHRS, CDR2 YFSETQ.